The 8 T cell receptor beta chains in this list originate from one sample, sequenced in a study of monozygotic twins with inflammatory bowel disease. TCRdb re-called the 5' RACE reads and catalogs CDR3 proteins one per entry, DNA excluded. This table holds approximately 400,000 distinct CDR3 sequences. Source material: blood. The origin of the receptors is a human donor with ulcerative colitis or Crohn's disease, or a healthy co-twin of an affected twin (not recorded which).

The chain carries TRBV7-9 and TRBJ2-6; TCRdb's D call of TRBD2 is untestable without DNA. CDR1 and CDR2 from the germline V gene are SEHNR and FQNEAQ (reference sequence). CDR3 size: 16 residues. The chain's CDR3 is CASTLEGFSGANVLTF.

The genes are TRBV18 and TRBJ2-1; TCRdb's D call, TRBD2, is unchecked because there is no DNA. Germline V gene data show CDR1 as KGHSH and CDR2 as LQKENI. The CDR3 spans 17 residues. The CDR3 region is CASSLLQGSEKVNEQFF.

V usage is TRBV7-2 and J usage is TRBJ2-2; TCRdb's D call of TRBD2 is untestable without DNA. This CDR3 spans 13 amino acids. CDR1 is SGHTA and CDR2 is FQGNSA in the germline V gene. This CDR3 reads CASSNWRTGEPFF.

This chain uses TRBV5-1 with TRBJ2-5. Germline V lookup: CDR1 SGHRS, CDR2 YFSETQ. The CDR3 is 11 amino acids. The CDR3 region is CASSASETQYF.

The V call is TRBV6-5, the J call TRBJ1-2. Germline V lookup: CDR1 MNHEY, CDR2 SVGAGI. This CDR3 is built from 13 residues. CDR3 residues: CASRAGRFNGYTF.

This sequence joins TRBV4-3 and TRBJ2-2. CDR1 and CDR2 (germline): LGHNA, YSLEER. The CDR3 consists of 15 residues. The CDR3 reads CASSQSLGNTGELFF.

The chain couples TRBV5-1 to TRBJ1-5; with no DNA, the TCRdb D assignment of TRBD1 cannot be verified. Germline lookup yields CDR1 SGHRS and CDR2 YFSETQ. The CDR3 has 14 residues. CDR3 amino acids: CASSLGGGAQPQHF.

V and J are TRBV5-1 and TRBJ2-7; TCRdb proposes TRBD1, but this gene call is untestable without DNA. This CDR3 contains 12 residues. The germline V gene has CDR1 SGHRS and CDR2 YFSETQ. The CDR3 loop reads CASSRDLYEQYF.